The 18 T cell receptor beta chains below all came from one sample that was sequenced in a study of T cell responses to AZD1222 COVID-19 vaccine. Assay used: immunoSEQ multiplex PCR; TCRdb lists only in-frame clones, some missing. The top ten clones hold approximately 1% of a sample with approximately 120,000 clones, 92% of them seen once. Sequenced here: peripheral blood, sampled on day 0 of AZD1222 vaccination. All receptors come from an adult in good health.

The CDR3, as DNA: TGTGCCACCAGTGATTTCTCGGGACAGGCCGGGACTAGCGGGAGGCCGAGCTCCTACAATGAGCAGTTCTTC. Residues: CATSDFSGQAGTSGRPSSYNEQFF. The rearrangement uses TRBV24-1 and TRBJ2-1; 15 bases fit TRBD2. This CDR3 region has 24 residues. Looked up from germline, CDR1 is KGHDR and CDR2 is SFDVKD. The J segment lost 0 bases and the V segment lost 1 base, leaving 18 bases of the junction unmatched.

As concerns this clone: This sample includes further DNA sequences coding for the same CDR3. The chain links TRBV5-1 to TRBJ2-5, with D perhaps matching TRBD1 (6 bases). The germline V and J ends were trimmed by 4 bases and 2 bases, with 12 bases remaining between them. This CDR3 has 14 amino acids. Germline V gene sequence: CDR1 SGHRS, CDR2 YFSETQ. CDR3 DNA sequence: TGCGCCAGCAGCCTCGGAAGGGGGCAAGAGACCCAGTACTTC. This encodes CASSLGRGQETQYF.

The J gene is TRBJ2-7, the V gene TRBV5-1; the D gene is possibly TRBD2 (5 bases). Germline CDR1 and CDR2: SGHRS and YFSETQ. Trimming took off 6 bases at V and 6 bases at J, with 16 bases between the two ends. The CDR3 is made up of 13 amino acids. The CDR3 protein is CASMKDGVTEQYF. In DNA form, the CDR3 reads TGCGCCAGCATGAAGGACGGGGTCACCGAGCAGTACTTC.

This chain links TRBV5-5 with TRBJ2-3; D unclear. Germline-derived CDR1 and CDR2 are SGHKS and YYEKEE (reference sequence). The CDR3 is 16 amino acids. V was cut by 4 bases and J by 0 bases, with 15 bases left in between. The CDR3 DNA is TGTGCCAGCAGCCCTGACATTGGTAGGAGCACAGATACGCAGTATTTT. This codes for CASSPDIGRSTDTQYF.

The CDR3 nucleotides read TGTGCCATCAGTGACGGACGGGGTGGCTACGAGCAGTACTTC. As protein: CAISDGRGGYEQYF. J is TRBJ2-7 and V is TRBV10-3, with D maybe TRBD2 (5 bases). The length of the CDR3 is 14 residues. Trimming removed 3 bases at V and 3 bases at J, with 12 bases between. CDR1 is ENHRY, CDR2 SYGVKD, per germline.

This chain uses TRBV7-9 with TRBJ2-7, with a weak D call TRBD1 (5 bases). In germline, CDR1 is SEHNR, CDR2 FQNEAQ (reference sequence). The germline V and J ends were trimmed by 1 base and 8 bases, with 15 bases remaining between them. This CDR3 spans 14 amino acids. In nucleotides, the CDR3 is TGTGCCAGCAGCTTAGGGGGCGTTGATGGTAAGCAGTACTTC. It encodes CASSLGGVDGKQYF.

This clone appeared a few times. This CDR3 is also generated by other DNA sequences in the sample. The V and J genes are TRBV28 and TRBJ1-5; D is uncertain. This CDR3 has 15 amino acids. Germline V lookup: CDR1 MDHEN, CDR2 SYDVKM. Trimming removed 3 bases from V and 0 bases from J, with 9 bases in between. The CDR3 spells CASSLGGVSNQPQHF. The CDR3 bases are TGTGCCAGCAGTTTGGGTGGGGTTAGCAATCAGCCCCAGCATTTT.

The chain uses TRBV5-1 and TRBJ2-5; a weak D match, TRBD1 (5 bases). Germline CDR1 SGHRS, CDR2 YFSETQ. Trimming took off 0 bases at V and 2 bases at J, with 5 bases between the two ends. This CDR3 has 13 amino acids. The CDR3 is CASSLGQQETQYF. The CDR3, as DNA: TGCGCCAGCAGCTTGGGACAGCAAGAGACCCAGTACTTC.

V and J are TRBV30 and TRBJ2-7, with 9 bases aligning to TRBD1. The CDR3 is 12 amino acids. Germline loops: CDR1 GTSNPN, CDR2 SVGIG (reference sequence). The J segment lost 4 bases and the V segment lost 3 bases, leaving 1 base of the junction unmatched. The CDR3 bases are TGTGCCTGGAGGACAGGGGGTTACGAGCAGTACTTC. Its translation is CAWRTGGYEQYF.

On this clone itself: Other DNA variants within this sample encode the same CDR3. This sequence joins TRBV30 and TRBJ2-7; D is undetermined. V lost 5 bases to trimming and J lost 1 base, with 15 bases between them. The CDR3 spans 14 residues. Germline CDR1 GTSNPN, CDR2 SVGIG (reference sequence). Here the CDR3 reads CAWASSSTSYEQYF. In nucleotides, the CDR3 is TGTGCCTGGGCTTCCAGCTCGACATCCTACGAGCAGTACTTC.

V usage is TRBV3-1 (or the pseudogene TRBV3-2) and J usage is TRBJ2-2; the D gene is possibly TRBD1 (6 bases). Germline V gene data show CDR1 as LGHDT and CDR2 as YNNKEL (reference sequence). The CDR3 contains 13 residues. With 8 bases removed from V and 1 base from J, the gap between germline ends came to 8 bases. CDR3 in DNA: TGTGCCAGCGGGGGACAGAACACCGGGGAGCTGTTTTTT. Translation: CASGGQNTGELFF.

The V and J genes are TRBV10-3 and TRBJ2-3; maybe TRBD2 (5 bases). V was shortened by 6 bases and J by 4 bases, with 14 bases between the two germline ends. There are 14 residues in the CDR3. CDR1 and CDR2 from the germline V gene are ENHRY and SYGVKD. The CDR3 region is CAIRGHGKADTQYF. The CDR3 nucleotides read TGTGCCATCAGGGGCCACGGGAAGGCAGATACGCAGTATTTT.

The sample holds one count of this clone. The V call is TRBV9, the J call TRBJ1-2; possibly TRBD1 for D (6 bases). Germline CDR1 is SGDLS and CDR2 is YYNGEE. The CDR3 has 13 amino acids. Deletions cut 1 base from V and 4 bases from J, with 8 bases between. The CDR3: CASSVSGAYGYTF. In DNA form, the CDR3 reads TGTGCCAGCAGCGTATCAGGGGCCTATGGCTACACCTTC.

This sequence joins TRBV5-1 and TRBJ2-7; 13 nucleotides line up with TRBD2. The germline CDR1 and CDR2 sequences are SGHRS and YFSETQ. V trimming: 0 bases; J trimming: 4 bases; junction bases outside the gene matches: 1. This CDR3 region has 15 residues. The DNA of the CDR3 is TGCGCCAGCAGCTTGGAACTAGCGGGAGGGTACGAGCAGTACTTC. This encodes CASSLELAGGYEQYF.

The chain uses TRBV27 and TRBJ2-7, with unresolved D. The CDR3 sequence is 15 residues long. The V gene lost 2 bases and the J gene lost 2 bases, with 13 bases spanning the gap. Germline loops: CDR1 MNHEY, CDR2 SMNVEV (reference sequence). The CDR3 DNA is TGTGCCAGCAGTTTACTACTCCCTGTAGCCTACGAGCAGTACTTC. Encoded protein: CASSLLLPVAYEQYF.

The chain couples TRBV29-1 to TRBJ1-1; D is ambiguous. The CDR3 has 13 residues. Per the germline V gene, CDR1 is SQVTM and CDR2 is ANQGSEA. Trimming took 6 bases from V and 5 from J, leaving 16 bases between them. The CDR3 nucleotides read TGCAGCGTACAGAGCCGGGCGGGTACTGAAGCTTTCTTT. Its translation is CSVQSRAGTEAFF. Full variable domain (missing parts from reference TRBV29-1 and TRBJ1-1): SAVISQKPSRDICQRGTSLTIQCQVDSQVTMMFWYRQQPGQSLTLIATANQGSEATYESGFVIDKFPISRPNLTFSTLTVSNMSPEDSSIYLCSVQSRAGTEAFFGQGTRLTVV.

V gene TRBV6-2 or TRBV6-3 combines with J gene TRBJ1-1, with D unresolved. Germline V gives CDR1 MNHEY, CDR2 SVGEGT. CDR3 length equals 14 residues. Trimming pared 1 base from V and 3 bases from J, leaving 9 bases between. The CDR3 nucleotides are TGTGCCAGCAGTTACTTAAAAGTTGACACTGAAGCTTTCTTT. Protein product: CASSYLKVDTEAFF.

V gene TRBV18 combines with J gene TRBJ1-1, with D unresolved. V was trimmed by 3 bases and J by 1 base, leaving 15 bases between them. This CDR3 spans 16 amino acids. Germline assignment: CDR1 KGHSH and CDR2 LQKENI. DNA for the CDR3: TGTGCCAGCTCACCTGTAAGGTTCCTACAGAACACTGAAGCTTTCTTT. This gives the protein CASSPVRFLQNTEAFF.